This T cell receptor (beta chain) is drawn from a study of shared clonotypes between healthy human individuals. About the study: The study used three CD4 naive, three CD4 memory, two CD8 naive and one CD8 memory plate per donor. Overall study results and limits: Generation probabilities were higher for clonotypes shared across all four sorted-subset donors than for unshared ones. The study found about 5% of naive CD4 clonotypes shared across four donors.

Profiled with immunoSEQ multiplex PCR; TCRdb holds only in-frame clones, not every one. The sample gives fewer than 1.8 million clones, approximately 98.5% of which show up once; approximately 0.4% is in the top ten. Germline CDR1 SEHNR, CDR2 FQNEAQ (reference sequence). V lost 2 bases, J lost 5 bases, and 0 bases stayed unmatched. This CDR3 spans 13 amino acids. Comment on this clone: Antigen specificity is unknown.

Donors were Caucasian adults residing in Nashville, Tennessee, USA. The sequencing input was naive CD4+ T cells sorted from blood. Subset here: CD45RA+ positively selected. The sequence derives from a man aged 25 to 40 in good health. V gene TRBV7-9 combines with J gene TRBJ2-3; 8 nucleotides match TRBD2. The CDR3 DNA reads as TGTGCCAGCAGCTTACTAGCGGGAGATACGCAGTATTTT. This translates into CASSLLAGDTQYF.